This T cell receptor beta chain was identified during a study of cytomegalovirus exposure and HLA in healthy donors. Study-level points and caveats: In a later analysis, V- and J-gene trimming of beta chains associated with a DCLRE1C missense variant, replicated independently. Reports indicate that TCR beta sequences accurately predicted the HLA-A and HLA-B alleles of most subjects. TCR beta chains associated with HLA were, in a later analysis, more clonally expanded than equally common others.

For this clone: Its specificity is not known.

The primer mix had 60 Vbeta and 13 Jbeta primers. TCRdb's table, derived via immunoSEQ multiplex PCR, lists solely in-frame clones and lacks some. Altogether 150,000 to 200,000 clones are present, around 80% being singletons, with the ten largest covering 2.1%. As for the donors, each was a healthy bone marrow donor. This CDR3 has 15 amino acids. Per the germline V gene, CDR1 is SGHDT and CDR2 is YYEEEE. Deletions cut 1 base from V and 6 bases from J, with 15 bases between. The V and J genes are TRBV5-6 and TRBJ2-3, with D perhaps TRBD1 (7 bases). This clonotype was obtained from a woman aged 18-29 years in good health and CMV-seropositive. Sample: PBMCs. CDR3 in DNA: TGTGCCAGCAGCTTGCGGTTGTCAGGGGGGGATACGCAGTATTTT. It yields the protein CASSLRLSGGDTQYF.